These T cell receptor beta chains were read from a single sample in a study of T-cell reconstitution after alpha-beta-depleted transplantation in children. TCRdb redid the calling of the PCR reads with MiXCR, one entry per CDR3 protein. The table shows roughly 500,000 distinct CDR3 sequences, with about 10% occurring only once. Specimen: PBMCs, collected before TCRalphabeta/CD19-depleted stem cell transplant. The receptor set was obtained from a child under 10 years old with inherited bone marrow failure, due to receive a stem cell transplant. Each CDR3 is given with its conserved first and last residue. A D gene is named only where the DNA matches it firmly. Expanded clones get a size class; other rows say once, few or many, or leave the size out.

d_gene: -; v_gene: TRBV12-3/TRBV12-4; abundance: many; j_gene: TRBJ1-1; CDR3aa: CASSFRVMNTEAFF; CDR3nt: TGTGCCAGCAGTTTTAGGGTAATGAACACTGAAGCTTTCTTT
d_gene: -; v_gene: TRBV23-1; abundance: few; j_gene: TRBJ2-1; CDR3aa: CASGFERNEQFF; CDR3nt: TGCGCCAGCGGGTTTGAGCGCAATGAGCAGTTCTTC
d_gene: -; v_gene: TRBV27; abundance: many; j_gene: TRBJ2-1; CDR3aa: CASSHEVSSYNEQFF; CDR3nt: TGTGCCAGCAGCCATGAAGTGAGCTCCTACAATGAGCAGTTCTTC
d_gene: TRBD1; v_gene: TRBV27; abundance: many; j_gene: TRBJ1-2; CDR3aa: CASSPLGQGKGGYTF; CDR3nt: TGTGCCAGCAGTCCATTGGGACAGGGAAAGGGTGGCTACACCTTC
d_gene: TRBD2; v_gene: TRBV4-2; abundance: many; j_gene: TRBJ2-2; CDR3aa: CASSPPSGRAAGELFF; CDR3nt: TGTGCCAGCAGCCCTCCTAGCGGGAGGGCCGCCGGGGAGCTGTTTTTT
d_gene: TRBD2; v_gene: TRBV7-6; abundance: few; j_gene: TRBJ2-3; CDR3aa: CASSLAGLVGDTQYF; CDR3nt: TGTGCCAGCAGCTTAGCGGGACTAGTGGGAGATACGCAGTATTTT
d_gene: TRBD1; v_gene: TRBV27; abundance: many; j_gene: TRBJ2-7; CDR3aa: CASSNRSPGTAISYEQYF; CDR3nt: TGTGCCAGCAGTAATCGTAGCCCCGGGACAGCAATCTCCTACGAGCAGTACTTC
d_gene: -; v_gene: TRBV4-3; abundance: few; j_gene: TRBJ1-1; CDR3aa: CASSRLDGNTEAFF; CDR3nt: TGCGCCAGCAGCCGACTGGACGGGAACACTGAAGCTTTCTTT
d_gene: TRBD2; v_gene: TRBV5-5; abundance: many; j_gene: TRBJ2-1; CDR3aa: CASSGTSGTYVEQFF; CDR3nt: TGTGCCAGCAGCGGGACTAGCGGGACTTACGTCGAGCAGTTCTTC
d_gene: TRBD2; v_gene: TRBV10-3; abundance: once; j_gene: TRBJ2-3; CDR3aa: CAIRLFSGLAGGADTRYF; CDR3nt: TGTGCCATCCGCTTGTTCTCAGGACTAGCGGGAGGGGCAGATACGCGGTATTTT
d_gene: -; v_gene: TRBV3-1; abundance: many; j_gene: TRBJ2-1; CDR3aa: CASSQGVRDSYNEQFF; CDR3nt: TGTGCCAGCAGCCAAGGAGTAAGGGATTCCTACAATGAGCAGTTCTTC
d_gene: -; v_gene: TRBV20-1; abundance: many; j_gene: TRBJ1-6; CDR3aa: CSAEDSLNSPLHF; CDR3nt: TGCAGTGCTGAAGACAGCCTGAATTCACCCCTCCACTTT
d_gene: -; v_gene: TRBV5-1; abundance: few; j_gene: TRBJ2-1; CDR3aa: CASSPERFEQFF; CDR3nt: TGCGCCAGCAGCCCCGAGCGTTTTGAGCAGTTCTTC
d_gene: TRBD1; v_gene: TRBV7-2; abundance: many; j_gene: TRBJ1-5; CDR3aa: CASSLLGQGASQPQHF; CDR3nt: TGTGCCAGCAGCTTGTTGGGACAGGGGGCCAGTCAGCCCCAGCATTTT
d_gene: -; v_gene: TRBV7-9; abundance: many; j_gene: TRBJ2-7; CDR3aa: CASSVTRQDSYEQYF; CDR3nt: TGTGCCAGCAGCGTAACTAGACAGGACTCCTACGAGCAGTACTTC
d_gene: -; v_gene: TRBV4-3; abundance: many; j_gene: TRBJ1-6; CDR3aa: CASSQEWGTGGSPLHF; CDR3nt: TGCGCCAGCAGCCAAGAATGGGGGACCGGGGGTTCACCCCTCCACTTT
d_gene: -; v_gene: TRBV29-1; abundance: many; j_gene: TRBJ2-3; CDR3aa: CSVESAGTDTQYF; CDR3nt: TGCAGCGTTGAATCGGCAGGCACAGATACGCAGTATTTT
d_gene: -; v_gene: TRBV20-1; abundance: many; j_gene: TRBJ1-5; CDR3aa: CSAGVPREDQPQHF; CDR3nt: TGCAGTGCTGGGGTCCCCCGGGAGGATCAGCCCCAGCATTTT
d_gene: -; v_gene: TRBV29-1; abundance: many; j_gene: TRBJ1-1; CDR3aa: CSVPGAYTEAFF; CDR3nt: TGCAGCGTTCCCGGGGCGTACACTGAAGCTTTCTTT
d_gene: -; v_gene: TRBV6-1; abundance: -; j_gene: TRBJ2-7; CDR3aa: CASSERGIVVMAYEQYF; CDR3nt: TGTGCCAGCAGTGAAAGAGGAATTGTGGTAATGGCTTACGAGCAGTACTTC
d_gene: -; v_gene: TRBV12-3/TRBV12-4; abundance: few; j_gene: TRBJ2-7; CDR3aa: CASSFPGVGYEQYF; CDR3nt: TGTGCCAGCAGTTTTCCAGGGGTCGGCTACGAGCAGTACTTC
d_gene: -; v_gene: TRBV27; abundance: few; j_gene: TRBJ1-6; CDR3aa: CASSLSWTRGSPLHF; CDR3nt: TGTGCCAGCAGTCTATCCTGGACTCGGGGTTCACCCCTCCACTTT
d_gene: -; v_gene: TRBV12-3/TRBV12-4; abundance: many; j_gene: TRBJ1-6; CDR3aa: CASSPSRGWDSPLHF; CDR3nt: TGTGCCAGCAGCCCTAGCAGGGGTTGGGATTCACCCCTCCACTTT
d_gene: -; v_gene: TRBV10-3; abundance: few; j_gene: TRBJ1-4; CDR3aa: CAISESRGTATNEKLFF; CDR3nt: TGTGCCATCAGTGAGTCGCGGGGGACCGCAACTAATGAAAAACTGTTTTTT
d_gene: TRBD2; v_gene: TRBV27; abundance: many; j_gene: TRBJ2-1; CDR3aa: CASSPGTSGKNEQFF; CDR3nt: TGTGCCAGCAGCCCCGGGACTAGCGGGAAGAATGAGCAGTTCTTC
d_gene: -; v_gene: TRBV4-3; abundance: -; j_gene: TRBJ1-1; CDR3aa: CASSEGVNTEAFF; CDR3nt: TGCGCCAGCAGCGAGGGGGTGAACACTGAAGCTTTCTTT
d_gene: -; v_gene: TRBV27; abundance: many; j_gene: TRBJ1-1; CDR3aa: CASSFSKNTEAFF; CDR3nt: TGTGCCAGCAGTTTCAGTAAGAACACTGAAGCTTTCTTT
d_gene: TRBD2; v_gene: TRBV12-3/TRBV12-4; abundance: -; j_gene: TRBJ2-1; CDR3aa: CTSSPPRGTSVRNYNEQFF; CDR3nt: TGTACCAGCAGTCCCCCCCGCGGGACTAGCGTGAGAAATTACAATGAGCAGTTCTTC
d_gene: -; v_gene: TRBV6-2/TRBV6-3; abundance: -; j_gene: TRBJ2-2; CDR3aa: CASRSVQGWTGELFF; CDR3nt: TGTGCCAGCAGATCCGTACAGGGCTGGACCGGGGAGCTGTTTTTT
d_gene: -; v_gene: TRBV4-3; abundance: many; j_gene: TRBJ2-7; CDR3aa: CASSPTRAPYEQYF; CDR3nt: TGCGCCAGCAGCCCTACCAGGGCCCCCTACGAGCAGTACTTC
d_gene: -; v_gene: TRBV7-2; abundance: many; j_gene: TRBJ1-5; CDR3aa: CASSQGARSVGQPQHF; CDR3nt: TGTGCCAGCAGCCAAGGGGCGCGTTCGGTCGGGCAGCCCCAGCATTTT
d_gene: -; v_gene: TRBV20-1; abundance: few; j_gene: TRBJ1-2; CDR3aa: CSAEGRSGDYGYTF; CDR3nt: TGCAGTGCTGAGGGACGTTCAGGGGACTATGGCTACACCTTC
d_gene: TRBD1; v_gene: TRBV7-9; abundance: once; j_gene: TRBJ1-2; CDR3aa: CASSYSGTGVNHGYTF; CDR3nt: TGTGCCAGCAGCTACTCCGGGACAGGGGTAAACCATGGCTACACCTTC
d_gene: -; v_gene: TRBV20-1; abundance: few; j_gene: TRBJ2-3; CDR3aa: CSARGFLTSSTDTQYF; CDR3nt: TGCAGTGCTAGGGGGTTCTTGACTAGTTCCACAGATACGCAGTATTTT
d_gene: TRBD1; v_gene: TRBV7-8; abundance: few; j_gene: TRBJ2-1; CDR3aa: CASSLTQGAYNEQFF; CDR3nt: TGTGCCAGCAGCTTAACACAGGGGGCTTACAATGAGCAGTTCTTC
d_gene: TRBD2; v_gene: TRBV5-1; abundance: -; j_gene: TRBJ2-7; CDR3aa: CASSLGRSGSREQYF; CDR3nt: TGCGCCAGCAGCTTGGGCAGGAGCGGGAGCAGGGAGCAGTACTTC
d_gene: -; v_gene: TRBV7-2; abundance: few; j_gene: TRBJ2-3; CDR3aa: CASSLAWATDTQYF; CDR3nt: TGTGCCAGCAGCTTAGCGTGGGCCACAGATACGCAGTATTTT
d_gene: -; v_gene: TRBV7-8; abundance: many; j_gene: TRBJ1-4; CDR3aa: CASSGRFVSEKLFF; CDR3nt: TGTGCCAGCAGCGGACGCTTTGTGAGTGAAAAACTGTTTTTT
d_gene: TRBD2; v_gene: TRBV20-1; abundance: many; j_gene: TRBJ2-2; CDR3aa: CSARAVAGGFTGELFF; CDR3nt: TGCAGTGCTAGAGCGGTAGCGGGAGGGTTCACCGGGGAGCTGTTTTTT
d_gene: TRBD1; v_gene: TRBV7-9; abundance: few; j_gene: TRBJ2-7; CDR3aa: CASSLGGGATHYEQYF; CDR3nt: TGTGCCAGCAGCTTAGGAGGGGGCGCGACCCACTACGAGCAGTACTTC